The sequence of this T cell receptor beta chain was determined in a study of shared clonotypes between healthy human individuals. Study in general: The plates for each donor numbered three CD4 naive, three CD4 memory, two CD8 naive and one CD8 memory. Study conclusions and caveats: There were few donors, and this limited the genetic and exposure-history diversity represented.

Roughly 210 ng DNA, 30,000 or so T cell genomes, went into each sorted-subset replicate PCR. Measured with immunoSEQ multiplex PCR; TCRdb has only the in-frame clones, and not every one. This table holds around 2,000,000 clones, around 93% found once. CD45RO-negative, CCR7-selected cells formed the naive CD8 fraction, which excluded terminally differentiated effector memory CD45RA+ cells. For this clone: Antigen specificity is unknown.

Sequencing was carried out using naive CD8+ T cells from PBMCs. The receptor was isolated from a man aged 18 to 35 in good health. Some clones in this sample may be carry-over from other donors' samples.

The CDR3: CASSQVRGQGAGEQYF. The CDR3, as DNA: TGCGCCAGCAGCCAAGTAAGGGGACAGGGGGCGGGAGAGCAGTACTTC. The rearrangement joins TRBV4-1 to TRBJ2-7; 12 nucleotides align to TRBD1. CDR1 MGHRA and CDR2 YSYEKL come from the germline V gene. V lost 1 base and J lost 7; bases outside the gene matches: 8. The CDR3 runs 16 residues.